Below, 3 T cell receptor beta chains from the same sample are listed, as sequenced in a study of T cells in women clearing cervical HPV infection (dated by TCRdb to 2016 to 2018). The library was obtained by the immunoSEQ multiplex PCR assay. The source is immuneACCESS, and TCRdb retained only in-frame sequences with V and J called. Part of the clones is not carried over; for the studies checked, unresolved V genes explain less than half of this, and the remainder is unexplained. This sample's table contains 25,000 to 35,000 clones. About 7.1% of the sample lies in the top ten. The sequenced sample was blood buffy coat. The receptors originated from a woman between 18 and 70 years old with a cervical HPV16 infection that either progressed to CIN3+ or cleared (not recorded which).

The CDR3 region is CASSLALAKNIQYF. The CDR3 bases that were read are TGTGCCAGCAGTCTAGCGTTAGCCAAAAACATT. The chain couples TRBV7-9 to TRBJ2-4; weak D call: TRBD2 (6 bases). The read gets to within 3 residues of the CDR3 end, and the germline J gene fills in the rest. Germline V lookup: CDR1 SEHNR, CDR2 FQNEAQ (reference sequence). V was pared by 6 bases and J by 0 bases, with 9 bases between. This CDR3 spans 14 amino acids.

In regard to this clone: With the read ending 3 residues before the CDR3 end, the germline J gene is used to fill in that end. The chain couples TRBV3-1 (or the pseudogene TRBV3-2) to TRBJ2-3; 10 nucleotides agree with TRBD2. CDR1 is LGHDT, CDR2 YNNKEL, per germline (reference sequence). The CDR3 runs 14 residues. After removal of 6 bases from V and 1 base from J, the junction contained 1 base not matched to a gene. Here the CDR3 reads CASRGTSGTDTQYF. The part of the CDR3 DNA that was read is TGTGCCAGCAGAGGGACTAGCGGCACAGATACG.

As regards this clone: The CDR3 goes on 3 residues after the read ends, and that part is filled in from the germline J gene. The rearrangement links TRBV20-1 to TRBJ2-1; tentative D call: TRBD1 (5 bases). Germline lookup yields CDR1 DFQATT and CDR2 SNEGSKA (reference sequence). The V gene lost 3 bases and the J gene lost 8 bases, with 23 bases spanning the gap. There are 16 residues in the CDR3. The CDR3: CSARSLDTRTADEQFF. CDR3 DNA (partial): TGCAGTGCTAGGAGTTTGGACACCCGAACTGCAGATGAG.